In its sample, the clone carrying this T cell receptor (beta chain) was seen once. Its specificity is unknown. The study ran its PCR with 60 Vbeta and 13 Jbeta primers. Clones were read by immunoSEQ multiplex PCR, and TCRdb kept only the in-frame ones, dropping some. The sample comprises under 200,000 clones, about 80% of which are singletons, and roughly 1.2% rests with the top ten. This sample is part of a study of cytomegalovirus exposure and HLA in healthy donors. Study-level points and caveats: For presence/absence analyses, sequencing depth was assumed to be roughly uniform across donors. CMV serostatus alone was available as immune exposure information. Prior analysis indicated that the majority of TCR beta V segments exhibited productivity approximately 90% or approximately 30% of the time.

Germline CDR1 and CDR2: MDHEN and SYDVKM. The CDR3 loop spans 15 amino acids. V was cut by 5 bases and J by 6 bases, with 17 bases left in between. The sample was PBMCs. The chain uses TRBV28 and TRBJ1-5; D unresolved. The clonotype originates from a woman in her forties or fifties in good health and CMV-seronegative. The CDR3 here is CASSIPGREGQPQHF. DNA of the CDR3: TGTGCCAGCAGTATCCCCGGGAGGGAAGGTCAGCCCCAGCATTTT.